This T cell receptor beta chain was captured by sequencing in a study of CD8+ T cells in alopecia areata. Germline V gene data show CDR1 as MDHEN and CDR2 as SYDVKM. V shed 5 bases and J 0 bases; nucleotides not matched to a gene: 7. This CDR3 has 15 residues. Treatment reported: oral pan-JAK inhibitor, 5-10 mg twice daily. TCR sequencing used cDNA made by reverse transcription of extracted RNA. Using immunoSEQ multiplex PCR, the repertoire was profiled, and TCRdb retains in-frame clones only, with some absent. In the table there are around 200,000 clones, roughly three fifths of which are singletons.

Sequencing was performed on CD4+ T cells sorted from blood, taken at week 4, from a patient treated with tofacitinib. This TCR came from a human donor with alopecia areata. V usage is TRBV28 and J usage is TRBJ2-7, with 7 bases aligning to TRBD2. CDR3 nucleotide sequence: TGTGCCAGCAGTGGTAGCGGGCTAAACTCCTACGAGCAGTACTTC. Its protein is CASSGSGLNSYEQYF.